Listed below are T cell receptor beta chains from one sample, sequenced in a study of blood T cell repertoires in COVID-19. TCRdb's copy holds only in-frame clones and misses some; the assay was immunoSEQ multiplex PCR. The data hold under 250,000 clones, with around 89% observed a single time. The sample taken for sequencing was peripheral blood. The receptors come from a woman in her thirties or forties with acute or convalescent COVID-19. Both conserved end residues are part of each CDR3. The D gene is left open where the match is weak. Not every row has a clone size; where given, it reads once, few, many or a size class.

j_gene: TRBJ1-6
d_gene: .
abundance: .
v_gene: TRBV4-1
CDR3nt: TGCGCCAGCAGACAAGGTCAAATCAGCTCCTATAATTCACCCCTCCACTTT
CDR3aa: CASRQGQISSYNSPLHF

j_gene: TRBJ1-5
d_gene: TRBD1
abundance: .
v_gene: TRBV19
CDR3nt: TGTGCCAGTAGTGATCCGGGACAGGGGGCTCGACAGCCCCAGCATTTT
CDR3aa: CASSDPGQGARQPQHF

j_gene: TRBJ1-5
d_gene: .
abundance: .
v_gene: TRBV5-5
CDR3nt: TGTGCCAGCAGCTTATACGGTTATAGCAATCAGCCCCAGCATTTT
CDR3aa: CASSLYGYSNQPQHF

j_gene: TRBJ1-3
d_gene: .
abundance: .
v_gene: TRBV10-1
CDR3nt: TGCGCCAGCAGTGAAGCAGGCTCTGGAAACACCATATATTTT
CDR3aa: CASSEAGSGNTIYF

j_gene: TRBJ1-2
d_gene: .
abundance: .
v_gene: TRBV23-1
CDR3nt: TGCGCCAGCAGTCAATCGACGTACGGAGCCTACACCTTC
CDR3aa: CASSQSTYGAYTF

j_gene: TRBJ1-3
d_gene: .
abundance: once
v_gene: TRBV6-5
CDR3nt: TGTGCCAGCAAGGACGGAGGTGCTGGAAACACCATATATTTT
CDR3aa: CASKDGGAGNTIYF

j_gene: TRBJ1-2
d_gene: .
abundance: .
v_gene: TRBV5-1
CDR3nt: TGCGCCAGCAGCTTGGGGCAGGGGAATGGCTACACCTTC
CDR3aa: CASSLGQGNGYTF

j_gene: TRBJ2-5
d_gene: .
abundance: .
v_gene: TRBV4-1
CDR3nt: TGCGCCAGCAGCCAAGGCTGGCTAGCTTACCAAGAGACCCAGTACTTC
CDR3aa: CASSQGWLAYQETQYF

j_gene: TRBJ2-5
d_gene: TRBD1
abundance: .
v_gene: TRBV25-1
CDR3nt: TGTGCCAGCAGCCAGGGACAGGGGGCCGGTGAGACCCAGTACTTC
CDR3aa: CASSQGQGAGETQYF

j_gene: TRBJ2-2
d_gene: TRBD2
abundance: .
v_gene: TRBV4-2
CDR3nt: TGTGCCAGCAGCCAAACTAGCGACACCGGGGAGCTGTTTTTT
CDR3aa: CASSQTSDTGELFF

j_gene: TRBJ1-5
d_gene: .
abundance: once
v_gene: TRBV6-2/TRBV6-3
CDR3nt: TGTGCCAGCAGTCATACAGACAATCAGCCCCAGCATTTT
CDR3aa: CASSHTDNQPQHF

j_gene: TRBJ1-5
d_gene: TRBD1
abundance: .
v_gene: TRBV6-5
CDR3nt: TGTGCCAGCAGTTACGGACAGGGCAGCGGGCAGCCCCAGCATTTT
CDR3aa: CASSYGQGSGQPQHF

j_gene: TRBJ1-3
d_gene: .
abundance: .
v_gene: TRBV5-6
CDR3nt: TGTGCCAGCAGCTTGGCCTCGGGGAACACCATATATTTT
CDR3aa: CASSLASGNTIYF

j_gene: TRBJ1-2
d_gene: .
abundance: .
v_gene: TRBV18
CDR3nt: TGTGCCAGCTCACCACCGACGGGTAACTATGGCTACACCTTC
CDR3aa: CASSPPTGNYGYTF

j_gene: TRBJ2-3
d_gene: TRBD2
abundance: .
v_gene: TRBV5-4
CDR3nt: TGTGCCAGCAGCCCCCGACTAGCGGGGGCCACAGATACGCAGTATTTT
CDR3aa: CASSPRLAGATDTQYF

j_gene: TRBJ2-5
d_gene: TRBD2
abundance: .
v_gene: TRBV3-1/TRBV3-2
CDR3nt: TGTGCCAGCAGCCAACCCACGGGGGGTCCCTGGACCCAGTACTTC
CDR3aa: CASSQPTGGPWTQYF

j_gene: TRBJ1-1
d_gene: TRBD1
abundance: .
v_gene: TRBV12-3/TRBV12-4
CDR3nt: TGTGCCAGCAGCCTTAGGACAGGGGGCAAAGCTTTCTTT
CDR3aa: CASSLRTGGKAFF

j_gene: TRBJ1-1
d_gene: .
abundance: .
v_gene: TRBV11-2
CDR3nt: TGTGCCAGCAGCGCCCGTAATTTGGCGAACACTGAAGCTTTCTTT
CDR3aa: CASSARNLANTEAFF

j_gene: TRBJ1-5
d_gene: .
abundance: .
v_gene: TRBV4-1
CDR3nt: TGCGCCAGCAGCCAAGAGAGGGTCAAGAATACAGGGAAGCCCCAAAGGGATCAGCCCCAGCATTTT
CDR3aa: CASSQERVKNTGKPQRDQPQHF

j_gene: TRBJ1-3
d_gene: .
abundance: .
v_gene: TRBV7-6
CDR3nt: TGTGCCAGCAGCTTAGATCTAAGCTCTGGAAACACCATATATTTT
CDR3aa: CASSLDLSSGNTIYF

j_gene: TRBJ2-5
d_gene: TRBD2
abundance: .
v_gene: TRBV2
CDR3nt: TGTGCCTCCAAGGGACTAGCGGGGAAGGAGACCCAGTACTTC
CDR3aa: CASKGLAGKETQYF

j_gene: TRBJ2-1
d_gene: .
abundance: .
v_gene: TRBV18
CDR3nt: TGTGCCAGCTCACGACGAAGCATGCAGGGGTCTCTATCCAATGAGCAGTTCTTC
CDR3aa: CASSRRSMQGSLSNEQFF